Each of the 10 T cell receptor beta chains below was sequenced from the same sample in a study of T cell responses to AZD1222 COVID-19 vaccine (dated by TCRdb to 2020 to 2023). The receptor library was made with the immunoSEQ multiplex PCR assay. TCRdb took over this immuneACCESS table, retaining in-frame rearrangements with V and J assigned. Such tables are incomplete; in checked studies, under half of the missing clones stem from an unresolved V gene, and the remainder is unexplained. Counted in this sample were roughly 120,000 clones; 91% of them appeared once. 7.5% of the sample comes from the top ten. Per the publication, the time point label means: baseline before first vaccination. This sample comprised peripheral blood, obtained on day 0 of AZD1222 vaccination. Source of these receptors: an adult in good health.

The chain combines TRBV29-1 with TRBJ2-2, with D uncertain. The CDR3 runs to 14 residues. Trimming left V 4 bases short and J 3 bases short, with 12 bases between. The germline CDR1 and CDR2 sequences are SQVTM and ANQGSEA. CDR3 sequence reads: CSVVFLEYTGELFF. CDR3 sequence (DNA): TGCAGCGTTGTGTTTCTAGAATACACCGGGGAGCTGTTTTTT.

The chain uses TRBV29-1 and TRBJ2-7; 12 positions match TRBD2. The CDR3 consists of 15 residues. The V gene end was trimmed by 7 bases and the J gene end by 0 bases; junction bases not matched to a gene: 7. From germline, CDR1 is SQVTM and CDR2 ANQGSEA. CDR3 nucleotide sequence: TGCAGCGCCATCCTGACTAGCGGGAGCTCCTACGAGCAGTACTTC. Encoded protein: CSAILTSGSSYEQYF.

The J gene is TRBJ1-6, the V gene TRBV6-5; 11 bases line up with TRBD1. This CDR3 is built from 13 residues. The V gene's germline CDR1 is MNHEY and CDR2 SVGAGI. Trimming cost V 8 bases and J 9 bases; bases outside gene matches: 3. The CDR3 nucleotides read TGTGCCAGCGCCGGGACAGGGGGTTCACCCCTCCACTTT. Translating gives CASAGTGGSPLHF.

The genes are TRBV19 and TRBJ1-2, with a possible D match to TRBD1 (5 bases). The length of the CDR3 is 12 residues. CDR1 is LNHDA, CDR2 SQIVND, per germline (reference sequence). V was clipped by 7 bases and J by 5 bases, with 11 bases between them. The CDR3 coding sequence is TGTGCCAGTAATTCCAGGGCTTATGGCTACACCTTC. Translation: CASNSRAYGYTF.

The chain uses TRBV4-2 and TRBJ1-2; D perhaps matches TRBD1 (5 bases). Per germline, CDR1 LGHNA and CDR2 YNFKEQ. V lost 0 bases to trimming and J lost 4 bases, with 9 bases between them. The CDR3 totals 14 residues. CDR3 amino acids: CASSQDRGGYGYTF. In nucleotides, the CDR3 is TGTGCCAGCAGCCAAGATCGGGGCGGCTATGGCTACACCTTC.

The chain recombines TRBV4-2 with TRBJ1-5, with D tentatively TRBD1 (5 bases). The CDR3 extends over 14 amino acids. Germline V gives CDR1 LGHNA, CDR2 YNFKEQ. The V and J ends lost 4 bases and 3 bases respectively, with 10 bases between them. The CDR3 here is CASSPQENNQPQHF. The CDR3 nucleotides read TGTGCCAGCAGCCCACAGGAAAACAATCAGCCCCAGCATTTT.

Turning to this clone: This CDR3 is also generated by other DNA sequences in the sample. This chain uses TRBV18 with TRBJ1-3; D perhaps matches TRBD1 (6 bases). From germline, CDR1 is KGHSH and CDR2 LQKENI. CDR3 length: 16 residues. Trimming stripped 3 bases from V and 0 bases from J, with 12 bases between. The CDR3 DNA reads TGTGCCAGCTCACCCCAACAGGGCGACTCTGGAAACACCATATATTTT. Residues: CASSPQQGDSGNTIYF. The full variable domain, with the rest looked up from reference TRBV18 and TRBJ1-3, is NAGVMQNPRHLVRRRGQEARLRCSPMKGHSHVYWYRQLPEEGLKFMVYLQKENIIDESGMPKERFSAEFPKEGPSILRIQQVVRGDSAAYFCASSPQQGDSGNTIYFGEGSWLTVV.

The chain recombines TRBV3-1 (or the pseudogene TRBV3-2) with TRBJ2-5; 11 bases are shared with TRBD1. Germline V CDR1 and CDR2: LGHDT, YNNKEL (reference sequence). V shed 4 bases, J shed 3 bases, and the junction held 22 bases outside the gene matches. There are 21 residues in the CDR3. The CDR3 spells CASSLVVGQGGPGGFEETQYF. DNA of the CDR3: TGTGCCAGCAGCCTTGTAGTGGGACAGGGGGGTCCGGGAGGGTTTGAAGAGACCCAGTACTTC.

This clone was picked up one time. The rearrangement joins TRBV7-9 to TRBJ1-4; a possible D gene is TRBD1 (6 bases). The CDR3 consists of 14 residues. Trimming stripped 5 bases from V and 8 bases from J, with 15 bases between. Germline-derived CDR1 and CDR2 are SEHNR and FQNEAQ (reference sequence). The CDR3, as DNA: TGTGCCAGCAGCGGGAACAGGGCGAGGGAAAAACTGTTTTTT. Amino acids: CASSGNRAREKLFF.

This sequence joins TRBV10-1 and TRBJ1-1, with a weak D call TRBD1 (5 bases). The CDR3 length is 14 residues. V dropped 7 bases and J dropped 3 bases, with 15 bases sitting between them. CDR1 WNHNN and CDR2 SYGVQD come from the germline V gene (reference sequence). The CDR3 loop is CASTRTGEDTEAFF. CDR3 sequence (DNA): TGCGCCAGCACCCGGACGGGGGAGGACACTGAAGCTTTCTTT.